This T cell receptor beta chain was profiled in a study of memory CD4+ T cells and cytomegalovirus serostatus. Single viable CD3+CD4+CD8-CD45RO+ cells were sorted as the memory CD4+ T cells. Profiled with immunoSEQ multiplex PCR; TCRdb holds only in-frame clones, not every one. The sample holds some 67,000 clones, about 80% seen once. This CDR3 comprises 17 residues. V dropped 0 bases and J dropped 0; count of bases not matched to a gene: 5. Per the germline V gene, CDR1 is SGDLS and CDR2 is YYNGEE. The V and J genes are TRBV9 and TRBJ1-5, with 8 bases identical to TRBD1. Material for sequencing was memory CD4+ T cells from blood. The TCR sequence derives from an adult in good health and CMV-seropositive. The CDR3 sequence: CASSVGAGGYSNQPQHF. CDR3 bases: TGTGCCAGCAGCGTAGGGGCAGGGGGCTATAGCAATCAGCCCCAGCATTTT.